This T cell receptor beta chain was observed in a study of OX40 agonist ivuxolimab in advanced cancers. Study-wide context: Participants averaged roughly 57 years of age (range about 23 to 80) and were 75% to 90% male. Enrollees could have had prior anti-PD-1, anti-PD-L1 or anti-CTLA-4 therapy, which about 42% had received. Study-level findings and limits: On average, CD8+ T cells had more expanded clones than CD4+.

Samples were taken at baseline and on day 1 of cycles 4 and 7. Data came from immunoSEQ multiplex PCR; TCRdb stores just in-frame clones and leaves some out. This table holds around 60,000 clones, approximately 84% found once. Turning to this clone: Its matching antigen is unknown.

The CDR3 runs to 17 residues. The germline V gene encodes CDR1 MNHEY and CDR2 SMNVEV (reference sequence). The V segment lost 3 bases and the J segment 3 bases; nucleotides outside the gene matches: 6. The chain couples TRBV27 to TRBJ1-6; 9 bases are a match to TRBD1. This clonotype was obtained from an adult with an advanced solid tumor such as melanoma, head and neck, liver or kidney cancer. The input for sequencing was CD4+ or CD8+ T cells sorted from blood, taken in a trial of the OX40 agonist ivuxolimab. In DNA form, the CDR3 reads TGTGCCAGCAGTTTCTTACAGGGGGCCGACTATAATTCACCCCTCCACTTT. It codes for CASSFLQGADYNSPLHF.